This T cell receptor (beta chain) was recorded in a study of identical twins. The CDR3 totals 12 residues. The germline gives CDR1 SQVTM, CDR2 ANQGSEA. V was pared by 3 bases and J by 8 bases, with 13 bases between. A universal primer site was created by template switching, with the cDNA bearing unique molecular identifiers. TCRdb fed the 5' RACE reads into MiXCR, producing one record per CDR3 protein. The data hold about 460,000 distinct CDR3 sequences, with over 12% observed a single time. Study results and limitations: Where beta out-of-frame sequences were concerned, excess twin sharing was weaker. Beta clonotypes that were abundant in cord blood contained fewer insertions, a pattern absent from memory repertoires.

This clonotype was seen only a few times. Its antigen is unknown. Another study also made use of these data, one on yellow fever vaccine responses in identical twins. That study adds: The authors reported partly convergent, partly personalized vaccine responses in identical twins.

This TCR came from a woman in her late teens or twenties in good health. The chain is built from TRBV29-1 and TRBJ1-2; D call uncertain. Sequenced sample: CD4+ T cells sorted from blood. CDR3 amino acids: CSVDGSEEGYTF. CDR3 DNA: TGCAGCGTTGATGGAAGTGAAGAAGGCTACACCTTC.